This T cell receptor beta chain stems from a study of graft-versus-host responses after intestinal transplantation. TCRdb's table, derived via immunoSEQ multiplex PCR, lists solely in-frame clones and lacks some. The data show about 9,500 clones, roughly 90% seen once. The CDR3 is 16 residues long. The germline V gene has CDR1 SGHDT and CDR2 YYEEEE. V trimming: 2 bases; J trimming: 7 bases; junction bases outside the gene matches: 5. This clonotype was obtained from a human patient who received an intestinal transplant, so some T cells may come from the graft donor. The chain carries TRBV5-6 and TRBJ2-1; the match to TRBD2 covers 14 bases. Sequenced material: PBMCs, taken roughly 35 weeks after intestinal transplant. The CDR3 sequence is CASSLRTSGRINEQFF. In DNA form, the CDR3 reads TGTGCCAGCAGCTTAAGGACTAGCGGGAGGATTAATGAGCAGTTCTTC.